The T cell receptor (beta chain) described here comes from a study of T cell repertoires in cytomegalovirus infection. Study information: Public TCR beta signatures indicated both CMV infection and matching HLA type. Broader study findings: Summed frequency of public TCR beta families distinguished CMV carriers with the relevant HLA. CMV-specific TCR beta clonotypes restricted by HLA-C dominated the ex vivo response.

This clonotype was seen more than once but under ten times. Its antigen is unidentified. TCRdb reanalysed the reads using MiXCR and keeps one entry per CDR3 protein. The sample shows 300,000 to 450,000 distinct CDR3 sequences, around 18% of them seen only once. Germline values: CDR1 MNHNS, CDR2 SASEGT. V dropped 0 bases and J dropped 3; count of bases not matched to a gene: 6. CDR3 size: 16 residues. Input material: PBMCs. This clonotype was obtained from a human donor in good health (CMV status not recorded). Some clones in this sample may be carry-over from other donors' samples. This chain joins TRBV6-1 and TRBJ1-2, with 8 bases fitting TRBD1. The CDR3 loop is CASSEATGEVYYGYTF. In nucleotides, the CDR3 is TGTGCCAGCAGTGAAGCGACAGGGGAAGTGTACTATGGCTACACCTTC.